These 10 T cell receptor beta chains were sequenced from one sample in a study of blood T cell repertoires in COVID-19. TCRdb keeps only in-frame clones here, not all; method: immunoSEQ multiplex PCR. This table holds under 130,000 clones, 65% to 90% found once. Sequencing used peripheral blood. The receptors were gathered from a man aged 45-65 years with acute or convalescent COVID-19.

J is TRBJ2-1 and V is TRBV6-5; 13 positions match TRBD2. V shed 6 bases, J shed 10 bases, and the junction held 9 bases outside the gene matches. CDR3 length equals 15 residues. Per the germline V gene, CDR1 is MNHEY and CDR2 is SVGAGI. CDR3 amino acids: CASRYTSGGAREQFF. DNA for the CDR3: TGTGCCAGCAGGTACACTAGCGGGGGGGCGAGAGAGCAGTTCTTC.

The CDR3 loop is CASSFGGLAGVEQFF. DNA for the CDR3: TGTGCCAGCAGCTTTGGGGGCCTAGCGGGAGTTGAGCAGTTCTTC. The rearrangement joins TRBV5-6 to TRBJ2-1, with 10 bases matching TRBD2. The CDR3 sequence is 15 residues long. Per the germline V gene, CDR1 is SGHDT and CDR2 is YYEEEE. The V gene end was trimmed by 2 bases and the J gene end by 9 bases; junction bases not matched to a gene: 8.

This sequence joins TRBV10-3 and TRBJ1-1; D is possibly TRBD1 (6 bases). From germline, CDR1 is ENHRY and CDR2 SYGVKD. The V end was cut by 5 bases, the J end by 1 base, with 11 bases between. This CDR3 has 14 residues. The CDR3: CAISTGSGNTEAFF. The CDR3 nucleotides read TGTGCCATCAGTACAGGGTCCGGGAACACTGAAGCTTTCTTT.

V is TRBV6-1 and J is TRBJ1-6; D is ambiguous. Germline V gene sequence: CDR1 MNHNS, CDR2 SASEGT. V lost 3 bases to trimming and J lost 0 bases, with 15 bases between them. CDR3 length: 18 residues. CDR3 loop: CASSDSFEGSSYNSPLHF. In nucleotides, the CDR3 is TGTGCCAGCAGTGATAGTTTCGAGGGAAGCTCCTATAATTCACCCCTCCACTTT.

The V and J genes are TRBV7-8 and TRBJ1-2; D is ambiguous. This CDR3 is 16 amino acids long. The germline V gene encodes CDR1 SGHVS and CDR2 FQNEAQ. V lost 1 base to trimming and J lost 5 bases, with 17 bases between them. The CDR3 spells CASSLGSGSGIYGYTF. The CDR3 coding sequence is TGTGCCAGCAGCTTAGGGTCCGGATCAGGAATATATGGCTACACCTTC. Supplemented by reference TRBV7-8 and TRBJ1-2, the full variable domain reads GAGVSQSPRYKVAKRGQDVALRCDPISGHVSLFWYQQALGQGPEFLTYFQNEAQLDKSGLPSDRFFAERPEGSVSTLKIQRTQQEDSAVYLCASSLGSGSGIYGYTFGSGTRLTVV.

The CDR3 DNA reads TGTGCCAGCAGCCGCAGTGATAATCAGCCCCAGCATTTT. This codes for CASSRSDNQPQHF. The chain recombines TRBV2 with TRBJ1-5; D uncertain. Trimming cost V 6 bases and J 4 bases, with 10 bases left between them. The CDR3 contains 13 residues. CDR1 is SNHLY and CDR2 is FYNNEI in the germline V gene.

This chain connects TRBV6-5 to TRBJ2-3; 7 bases map to TRBD2. V gave up 5 bases and J gave up 2 bases; unmatched junction bases: 4. CDR3 length equals 14 residues. Germline V gene sequence: CDR1 MNHEY, CDR2 SVGAGI. CDR3 bases: TGTGCCAGCAGTACGGGACTACCCACAGATACGCAGTATTTT. It encodes CASSTGLPTDTQYF.

This rearrangement joins TRBV5-1 to TRBJ2-1; TRBD1 aligns across 7 bases. Germline V CDR1 and CDR2: SGHRS, YFSETQ. V shed 5 bases, J shed 0 bases, and the junction held 5 bases outside the gene matches. CDR3 length: 15 amino acids. In DNA form, the CDR3 reads TGCGCCAGCAGGCCGACAGGGAGCTCCTACAATGAGCAGTTCTTC. This gives the protein CASRPTGSSYNEQFF.

The chain links TRBV27 to TRBJ2-1; D tentatively fits TRBD1 or TRBD2 (9 bases each). V gave up 6 bases and J gave up 4 bases, with 28 bases separating them. CDR1 is MNHEY, CDR2 SMNVEV, per germline (reference sequence). This CDR3 region has 19 residues. DNA of the CDR3: TGTGCCAGCAGCACGGACAGGGGCAGGACTAGCGTCGTTTACAATGAGCAGTTCTTC. It translates to CASSTDRGRTSVVYNEQFF.

The chain carries TRBV27 and TRBJ2-5; D is perhaps TRBD2 (5 bases). Germline V lookup: CDR1 MNHEY, CDR2 SMNVEV (reference sequence). Deletions cut 8 bases from V and 6 bases from J, with 16 bases between. This CDR3 is 13 amino acids long. The CDR3 loop reads CASATVRGQTQYF. As DNA, the CDR3 is TGTGCCAGCGCTACTGTTCGGGGTCAGACCCAGTACTTC.